This entry lists 32 T cell receptor beta chains sequenced from one sample in a study of blood T cells in healthy people across ages. The authors ran a second PCR of roughly 6 to 12 cycles using a sample-barcoded 5' primer and a J-beta primer mix. TCRdb reprocessed the 5' RACE reads via MiXCR and lists one record per CDR3 protein. The sample shows some 760,000 distinct CDR3 sequences, approximately 25% of them seen only once. These records were also assigned to another study, of T cells of mothers and their children.

Sequences were obtained from blood. These receptor sequences come from a boy aged 5-17 years in good health.

This clonotype showed up just a few times. The genes are TRBV12-3 or TRBV12-4 and TRBJ2-1, with 9 bases identical to TRBD2. Germline trimming cut 5 bases from V and 6 bases from J; bases unmatched to any gene: 8. The CDR3 sequence is 15 residues long. The CDR3 coding sequence is TGTGCCAGCAGTCGAACTGGCGGGAGGGTCAATGAGCAGTTCTTC. This gives the protein CASSRTGGRVNEQFF.

The chain employs TRBV11-2 and TRBJ2-7, with 13 bases aligning to TRBD2. The DNA end is a closer match to TRBJ2-1, so the J assignment may be wrong. Per germline, CDR1 SGHAT and CDR2 FQNNGV. This CDR3 spans 18 amino acids. The DNA for the CDR3 is TGTGCCAGCAAATCAGTAGGGGGACTAGCGGGGCCTTACAATGAGCAGTTCTTC. It codes for CASKSVGGLAGPYNEQFF.

There are a few counts of this clonotype. This CDR3 is CATSRETSSYEQYF. The CDR3 DNA sequence: TGTGCCACCAGCAGAGAGACTAGCTCCTACGAGCAGTACTTC. This chain joins TRBV15 and TRBJ2-7, with a possible D match to TRBD2 (6 bases). Germline CDR1 LNHNV, CDR2 YYDKDF (reference sequence). The ends were cut back, 0 bases at V and 0 bases at J, with 6 bases in the middle. The CDR3 runs to 14 residues.

The chain combines TRBV7-2 with TRBJ2-1; 15 nucleotides line up with TRBD2. V lost 4 bases and J lost 9; bases outside the gene matches: 13. CDR1 and CDR2 (germline): SGHTA, FQGNSA. CDR3 length: 18 amino acids. In DNA, the CDR3 is TGTGCCAGCAGCTCGTACGGACTAGCGGGAGGGCCTCAGGGTGAGCAGTTCTTC. Its protein is CASSSYGLAGGPQGEQFF.

This clonotype has ten or more counts. The V gene is TRBV12-3 or TRBV12-4, the J gene TRBJ1-2; D not resolved. The CDR3 contains 12 residues. Trimming left V 3 bases short and J 1 base short, with 3 bases between. CDR3 nucleotide sequence: TGTGCCAGCAGTTTCGGTAACTATGGCTACACCTTC. It yields the protein CASSFGNYGYTF.

This clonotype appeared a single time. The rearrangement links TRBV20-1 to TRBJ2-3; 9 bases line up with TRBD2. V was pared by 1 base and J by 2 bases, with 4 bases of the junction left unmatched. Per the germline V gene, CDR1 is DFQATT and CDR2 is SNEGSKA (reference sequence). CDR3 length: 15 amino acids. The CDR3, as DNA: TGCAGTGCTAGAGTGCGGGAGGGCCCCACAGATACGCAGTATTTT. It is translated as CSARVREGPTDTQYF.

There are a few counts of this clonotype. The rearrangement joins TRBV7-9 to TRBJ1-1; D is unresolved. Germline CDR1 reads SEHNR; CDR2 reads FQNEAQ (reference sequence). There are 14 residues in the CDR3. V lost 2 bases, J lost 3 bases, and 10 bases lay in between. CDR3 in DNA: TGTGCCAGCAGCTTAAGACCCATGGACACTGAAGCTTTCTTT. Residues: CASSLRPMDTEAFF.

The chain employs TRBV25-1 and TRBJ1-1; D unresolved. The V and J ends lost 3 bases and 1 base respectively, with 9 bases between them. The CDR3 sequence is 14 residues long. In germline, CDR1 is MGHDK, CDR2 SYGVNS. CDR3 bases: TGTGCCAGCAGTGACCCTTGGGGGAACACTGAAGCTTTCTTT. Protein product: CASSDPWGNTEAFF.

The chain combines TRBV4-3 with TRBJ2-7; unclear D gene. The CDR3 extends over 15 amino acids. The V end was cut by 2 bases, the J end by 2 bases, with 13 bases between. Per germline, CDR1 LGHNA and CDR2 YSLEER. The CDR3 here is CASSQLRAPTYEQYF. CDR3 nucleotides: TGCGCCAGCAGCCAATTAAGGGCCCCTACCTACGAGCAGTACTTC.

CDR3 sequence (DNA): TGTGCCAGCAGCGACGAGAGTGGCAGTATCTATGGCTACACCTTC. Translating gives CASSDESGSIYGYTF. This chain connects TRBV7-9 to TRBJ1-2; the D is unclear. The CDR3 is 15 amino acids. V was pared by 5 bases and J by 4 bases, with 17 bases between. Germline CDR1 is SEHNR and CDR2 is FQNEAQ (reference sequence).

This clonotype was counted between two and nine times. The chain has TRBV20-1 and TRBJ1-5; D ambiguous. The CDR3 runs to 13 residues. CDR1 and CDR2 from the germline V gene are DFQATT and SNEGSKA (reference sequence). V lost 0 bases, J lost 6 bases, and 9 bases lay in between. CDR3 nucleotides: TGCAGTGCTAGAGATAGGGTCGGTCAGCCCCAGCATTTT. This codes for CSARDRVGQPQHF.

The rearrangement joins TRBV19 to TRBJ1-2; 7 bases align to TRBD1. V shed 6 bases, J shed 3 bases, and the junction held 13 bases outside the gene matches. The CDR3 has 16 residues. CDR1 LNHDA and CDR2 SQIVND come from the germline V gene (reference sequence). CDR3 in DNA: TGTGCCAGTAGCCATGGACAGGATCCCCCTTACTATGGCTACACCTTC. Translation gives CASSHGQDPPYYGYTF.

A few counts support this clonotype. This chain connects TRBV5-5 to TRBJ1-1; TRBD1 aligns across 7 bases. From germline, CDR1 is SGHKS and CDR2 YYEKEE (reference sequence). Trimming took 5 bases from V and 6 from J; bases not matched to a gene: 10. This CDR3 region has 14 residues. The chain's CDR3 is CASSFIGQAPEAFF. The CDR3 coding sequence is TGTGCCAGCAGTTTTATTGGACAGGCCCCTGAAGCTTTCTTT.

This chain joins TRBV11-1 and TRBJ1-2; TRBD1 matches at 8 bases. CDR1 SGHAT and CDR2 FQDESV come from the germline V gene (reference sequence). The junction had 12 bases not matched to a gene; V was cut back by 4 bases and J by 5 bases. CDR3 size: 16 residues. The CDR3 loop reads CASSYTLDRASYGYTF. The DNA for the CDR3 is TGTGCCAGCAGCTACACACTGGACAGGGCTTCTTATGGCTACACCTTC.

The chain has TRBV28 and TRBJ1-6; no clear D gene. The germline V gene has CDR1 MDHEN and CDR2 SYDVKM. CDR3 length equals 13 residues. Trimming took off 6 bases at V and 9 bases at J, with 12 bases between the two ends. CDR3 DNA sequence: TGTGCCAGCAGACCCATAGTAGGTTCACCCCTCCACTTT. This sequence encodes CASRPIVGSPLHF. The full variable domain, completed using reference TRBV28 and TRBJ1-6, is DVKVTQSSRYLVKRTGEKVFLECVQDMDHENMFWYRQDPGLGLRLIYFSYDVKMKEKGDIPEGYSVSREKKERFSLILESASTNQTSMYLCASRPIVGSPLHFGNGTRLTVT.

In this sample, this clonotype turned up a few times. Given a much more abundant clone one base away, this may be a read error. J is TRBJ2-7 and V is TRBV6-2 or TRBV6-3; no clear D gene. The CDR3 is 12 amino acids. V dropped 2 bases and J dropped 3 bases, with 5 bases sitting between them. CDR1 is MNHEY and CDR2 is SVGEGT in the germline V gene. CDR3 sequence: CASSYGFYEQYF. In DNA, the CDR3 is TGTGCCAGCAGTTACGGGTTCTACGAGCAGTACTTC.

The V and J genes are TRBV5-1 and TRBJ2-6; D ambiguous. This CDR3 is built from 15 residues. Trimming shortened V by 3 bases and J by 0 bases, and 7 bases separated the two germline ends. The germline V gene has CDR1 SGHRS and CDR2 YFSETQ. The CDR3 spells CASSSPSSGANVLTF. For the CDR3, the DNA is TGCGCCAGCAGCTCCCCGAGCTCTGGGGCCAACGTCCTGACTTTC.

This clonotype was seen only a few times. V and J are TRBV28 and TRBJ2-5; TRBD1 agrees at 9 bases. The DNA end favors TRBJ2-7, so the J call may be wrong. The germline V gene has CDR1 MDHEN and CDR2 SYDVKM. The CDR3 covers 16 residues. The CDR3 protein is CASSFPAGTGTHEQYF. The DNA of the CDR3 is TGTGCCAGCAGCTTTCCGGCCGGGACAGGGACGCACGAGCAGTACTTC.

The chain couples TRBV4-3 to TRBJ2-1; either TRBD1 or TRBD2 may fit D (6 bases each). CDR1 is LGHNA, CDR2 YSLEER, per germline. This CDR3 spans 15 amino acids. V lost 4 bases and J lost 5, with 15 bases in between. The CDR3 DNA reads TGCGCCAGCAGCCCGGGGGCGGGGTGGGACAATGAGCAGTTCTTC. Encoded protein: CASSPGAGWDNEQFF.

This chain joins TRBV18 and TRBJ2-3, with 7 bases identical to TRBD1. Trimming took 4 bases from V and 4 from J; bases not matched to a gene: 5. Germline V CDR1 and CDR2: KGHSH, LQKENI. The length of the CDR3 is 14 residues. This CDR3 reads CASSQGALSDTQYF. CDR3 bases: TGTGCCAGCTCACAGGGGGCGCTTTCAGATACGCAGTATTTT. Full variable domain (rest looked up from reference TRBV18 and TRBJ2-3): NAGVMQNPRHLVRRRGQEARLRCSPMKGHSHVYWYRQLPEEGLKFMVYLQKENIIDESGMPKERFSAEFPKEGPSILRIQQVVRGDSAAYFCASSQGALSDTQYFGPGTRLTVL.

The gene calls are TRBV4-3 and TRBJ2-3, with a tentative D call TRBD1 (5 bases). V lost 1 base, J lost 4 bases, and 12 bases lay in between. This CDR3 region has 15 residues. Germline assignment: CDR1 LGHNA and CDR2 YSLEER. The CDR3 sequence: CASSQVGQGADTQYF. CDR3 sequence (DNA): TGCGCCAGCAGCCAAGTGGGGCAGGGTGCAGATACGCAGTATTTT.

This sequence joins TRBV5-1 and TRBJ2-7; 11 nucleotides agree with TRBD2. The V and J ends lost 3 bases and 6 bases, in that order; junction bases with no gene match: 8. Looked up from germline, CDR1 is SGHRS and CDR2 is YFSETQ. The CDR3 sequence is 15 residues long. CDR3 nucleotide sequence: TGCGCCAGCAGCTCGGTGACTAGCGGGATATCCGAGCAGTACTTC. It translates to CASSSVTSGISEQYF.

A few counts support this clonotype. The chain joins TRBV27 to TRBJ2-5; D possibly corresponds to TRBD2 (5 bases). CDR3 length equals 16 residues. The germline V and J ends were trimmed by 2 bases and 0 bases, with 13 bases remaining between them. The V gene's germline CDR1 is MNHEY and CDR2 SMNVEV (reference sequence). The CDR3 is CASSLGGSDYQETQYF. The CDR3, as DNA: TGTGCCAGCAGTTTAGGCGGGTCAGATTACCAAGAGACCCAGTACTTC.

V and J are TRBV7-6 and TRBJ2-1; D could derive from TRBD1 or TRBD2 (6 bases each). The DNA end is a closer match to TRBJ2-7, so the J assignment may be wrong. The CDR3 covers 15 residues. Germline V gene data show CDR1 as SGHVS and CDR2 as FNYEAQ. The CDR3 nucleotides read TGTGCCAGCAGCAATATCCCGGAGGGGGGCTACGAGCAGTACTTC. Protein product: CASSNIPEGGYEQYF.

This clonotype came up a few times. V gene TRBV7-9 combines with J gene TRBJ2-3, with unresolved D. The CDR3 loop spans 16 amino acids. The germline CDR1 and CDR2 sequences are SEHNR and FQNEAQ (reference sequence). V was shortened by 2 bases and J by 2 bases, with 14 bases between the two germline ends. CDR3 in DNA: TGTGCCAGCAGCTTATCTTCGACGGAATACACAGATACGCAGTATTTT. Residues: CASSLSSTEYTDTQYF. Looking up the rest from reference TRBV7-9 and TRBJ2-3 gives the full variable domain: DTGVSQNPRHKITKRGQNVTFRCDPISEHNRLYWYRQTLGQGPEFLTYFQNEAQLEKSRLLSDRFSAERPKGSFSTLEIQRTEQGDSAMYLCASSLSSTEYTDTQYFGPGTRLTVL.

This clonotype was found a few times. This chain uses TRBV19 with TRBJ1-1; the match to TRBD1 covers 7 bases. Germline V CDR1 and CDR2: LNHDA, SQIVND (reference sequence). V was pared by 5 bases and J by 1 base, with 7 bases of the junction left unmatched. The CDR3 covers 15 residues. CDR3 sequence (DNA): TGTGCCAGTAGTCTCAATGGACAGGCGAACACTGAAGCTTTCTTT. Translation: CASSLNGQANTEAFF.

This clonotype has a handful of counts. The chain couples TRBV7-8 to TRBJ2-5; D ambiguous. Germline CDR1 is SGHVS and CDR2 is FQNEAQ. Deletions cut 0 bases from V and 2 bases from J, with 10 bases between. This CDR3 has 15 amino acids. The CDR3 spells CASSLALGPQETQYF. The CDR3 DNA sequence: TGTGCCAGCAGCTTAGCGCTCGGGCCACAAGAGACCCAGTACTTC.

The J gene is TRBJ2-5, the V gene TRBV7-3; D unclear. The end of the DNA is better explained by TRBJ2-1, so the J call may be wrong. Looked up from germline, CDR1 is SGHTA and CDR2 is FQGTGA. CDR3 length: 13 amino acids. CDR3 sequence (DNA): TGTGCCAGCAGCCCCTCCCCCTACAATGAGCAGTTCTTC. Its protein is CASSPSPYNEQFF.

The chain uses TRBV20-1 and TRBJ2-1; D is possibly TRBD1 (6 bases). From germline, CDR1 is DFQATT and CDR2 SNEGSKA (reference sequence). V lost 3 bases to trimming and J lost 0 bases, with 6 bases between them. CDR3 length: 13 amino acids. The CDR3 DNA follows: TGCAGTGCTAGCAGGGGCTCCTACAATGAGCAGTTCTTC. This sequence encodes CSASRGSYNEQFF.

This clonotype turned up a few times. The gene calls are TRBV7-9 and TRBJ2-3; D gene uncertain. Trimming left V 6 bases short and J 1 base short, with 14 bases between. Looked up from germline, CDR1 is SEHNR and CDR2 is FQNEAQ (reference sequence). The CDR3 is 15 residues long. The CDR3 spells CASRPLKEGTDTQYF. The CDR3 DNA reads as TGTGCCAGCAGGCCACTCAAAGAGGGCACAGATACGCAGTATTTT.

The chain employs TRBV6-2 or TRBV6-3 and TRBJ1-6; D unresolved. The CDR3 loop spans 14 amino acids. Germline CDR1 is MNHEY and CDR2 is SVGEGT. The V gene lost 0 bases and the J gene lost 8 bases, with 8 bases spanning the gap. CDR3 nucleotide sequence: TGTGCCAGCAGTTACTCGGGGTGGGATTCACCCCTCCACTTT. It specifies CASSYSGWDSPLHF.

This sequence joins TRBV29-1 and TRBJ1-1; D might be TRBD1 (6 bases). The CDR3 is 14 residues long. Trimming left V 1 base short and J 4 bases short, with 13 bases between. The germline CDR1 and CDR2 sequences are SQVTM and ANQGSEA. The CDR3 DNA sequence: TGCAGCGTTGAAGGGGTCGGAGGGGGCACTGAAGCTTTCTTT. It translates to CSVEGVGGGTEAFF.